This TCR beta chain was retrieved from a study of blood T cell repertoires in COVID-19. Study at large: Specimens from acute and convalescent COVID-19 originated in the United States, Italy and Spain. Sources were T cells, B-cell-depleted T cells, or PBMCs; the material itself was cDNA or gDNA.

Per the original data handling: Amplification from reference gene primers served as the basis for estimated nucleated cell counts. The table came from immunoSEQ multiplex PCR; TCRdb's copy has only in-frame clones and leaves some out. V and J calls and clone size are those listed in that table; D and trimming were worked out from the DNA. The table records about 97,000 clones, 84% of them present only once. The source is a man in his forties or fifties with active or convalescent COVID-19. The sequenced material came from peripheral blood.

The CDR3: CAIRVGGYGYTF. The CDR3 DNA follows: TGTGCCATCAGGGTGGGGGGCTATGGCTACACCTTC. The chain links TRBV10-3 to TRBJ1-2; D perhaps matches TRBD1 (5 bases). V lost 6 bases and J 4 bases, leaving 9 bases between the germline ends. Germline CDR1 is ENHRY and CDR2 is SYGVKD. The CDR3 has 12 amino acids.